This T cell receptor beta chain was documented in a study of cytomegalovirus exposure and HLA in healthy donors (TCRdb year 2017). In the study overall: An earlier analysis of some 600 of the donors reported 276 Gb of sequence data and around 100 million unique TCR beta sequences obtained from roughly 180 million T cells. Among about 370 genotyped donors of the cohort, an average of roughly 230,000 unique TCR beta nucleotide sequences was sequenced per donor, of which roughly 17% were non-productive. Every repertoire in the discovery cohort had been generated on one and the same sequencing platform. Besides the first cohort of about 730 subjects, a separate validation cohort made up of around 120 different subjects was used. Donor age, sex, ethnicity and CMV serostatus were collected together with the repertoire data. The study used immunosequencing to profile the T cell repertoires of 666 subjects and linked those repertoires to cytomegalovirus serostatus. An earlier analysis of around 580 of the donors used high-throughput TCR beta sequencing to judge whether each TCR beta V gene segment behaved as functional or pseudogenic. The study aimed to test whether cataloging public T cell receptors could reveal signatures of past pathogen exposure. Roughly 5 DR-DQ haplotypes were handled as single units for association and clustering, since linkage in the cohort was strong. The number of donors typed differed by locus, with about 620-630 for A, B, C, DRB1 and DQB1, 522 for DQA1, approximately 580 for DPA1, and approximately 470 for DPB1. The genetic ancestry cluster associated with self-reported Caucasian donors included approximately 85% of the approximately 410 genotyped donors. A later analysis re-examined previously published TCR beta repertoires from around 670 donors and added high-resolution HLA genotyping to investigate patterns of TCR occurrence. Both class I and class II loci were covered by HLA typing, at four-digit resolution. Roughly 300 gigabases of sequencing data and roughly 80 million unique TCR sequences made up an early release that covered several hundred HLA-typed donors. The later analysis used no new phenotypic data to find candidate immune exposures, relying instead on TCR beta sequences and their occurrence across donors. A later genetic analysis took genome-wide SNP genotypes for about 65% of the roughly 670 donors and used that subset as a discovery cohort. To predict cytomegalovirus infection status, the study brought together high-throughput TCR immunosequencing, statistical association of individual TCRs with disease status, and machine learning.

CDR1 and CDR2, per the germline V gene (reference sequence), are MNHEY and SMNVEV. The CDR3 spans 14 residues, from the cysteine through the phenylalanine. Of all the DNA, just the CDR3 is kept, 42 bases in frame from base 1. What the study reported, not specific to this receptor: Because counts were too low, some 17 rarely observed V segments, including chromosome 9 orphons, were left out of the earlier analysis of about 500 of the donors. Because the 87-base-pair reads could not distinguish some IMGT-functional V segments, including TRBV6-2 and TRBV6-3, those segments were excluded. This cohort had only TCR beta chains sequenced, and the lack of alpha or paired-chain data limited which features could be detected. While some public TCRs were present in many individuals, most TCR sequences turned up only very rarely across donors. Cytomegalovirus status was reported to be diagnosed by the classifier with high specificity and sensitivity in both the original and validation cohorts. Presence/absence analyses assumed roughly uniform sequencing depth across donors, an assumption that may not hold. A further reported finding was that TCR beta sequences accurately predicted the HLA-A and HLA-B alleles for most subjects in the first cohort. Strong co-occurrence of HLA alleles, especially DR and DQ, made assigning TCR associations to individual alleles difficult. In a later analysis, HLA-associated TCR beta chains showed more clonal expansion and lower generation probabilities than non-associated chains that were equally common. According to a later analysis, parvovirus B19, influenza, CMV and Epstein-Barr virus appeared linked to several top co-occurrence clusters. Linkage disequilibrium might explain the correlated functional status among segregating V segments, but an unknown experimental factor could not be ruled out. In a later genetic analysis, a missense DCLRE1C variant was associated with V-gene and J-gene trimming of TCR beta chains, and the association was replicated in an independent cohort. In an earlier analysis of 587 of the donors, most TCR beta V segments appeared in productive rearrangements about 90% or about 30% of the time, broadly matching IMGT annotations. In a later analysis, the rate of TCR association differed among HLA loci, with DRB1 alleles having the most associated TCRs and HLA-C alleles having the fewest. A cluster of highly shared sequence variants was judged likely to be a technical artifact of the sequencing pipeline. The authors suggested that the approach could potentially be generalized to other disease states and immunological phenotypes. A few of the identified cytomegalovirus-associated TCR beta chains were confirmed in vitro to be specific for cytomegalovirus antigens. Because HLA typing was unavailable for some donors at each locus, only the typed subset was used in association tests. At a false discovery rate of 0.05, a later analysis linked fewer than 20,000 TCR beta sequences to specific HLA alleles. CMV serostatus was the only immune exposure information available for the cohort. In a later genetic analysis, fewer N-insertions in productive TCRs were reported among donors in an Asian-associated ancestry cluster than the roughly 710-donor mean. Most CMV-associated TCR beta chains appeared to be HLA-restricted in a later analysis, and the HLA associations seemed to be driven largely by CMV exposure. A total of roughly 160 TCR beta chains were listed by the study as associated with cytomegalovirus.

Preparation of the library involved the immunoSEQ multiplex PCR assay. For the multiplex PCR, a mixture combining 60 forward primers for TCR Vbeta segments and 13 reverse primers for TCR Jbeta segments was used. A multiplex PCR assay on genomic DNA amplified the CDR3 region of rearranged TCR beta genes. On the Illumina HiSeq System, the amplified TCR beta libraries were sequenced as 87-base-pair reads. The source study handled its data this way. A later analysis tallied 75 million to 95 million unique TCR beta chains across the approximately 670 repertoires, and approximately 9.9 million of those chains were shared by two or more donors. A nearest-neighbor algorithm error-corrected the raw reads and collapsed the reads into unique sequences, merging closely related sequences to remove PCR and sequencing errors. V, D and J gene segments were assigned by aligning CDR3 sequences to IMGT reference sequences. For a sequence to be retained, a match of at least six nucleotides was required to both a V gene segment and a J gene segment. A rearrangement counted as productive if the CDR3 had no stop codons and remained in frame with V and J, and every other rearrangement counted as non-productive. CDR3 was defined according to IMGT convention as the region running from the second conserved V-encoded cysteine to the conserved J-encoded phenylalanine. The earlier analysis of 587 of the donors excluded any sequence lacking an unambiguous match to a single V gene segment. An earlier analysis of some 500 of the donors classified V segments as functional when productive rearrangements were above 56.7% and as segregating when the standard deviation between donors was above 5%. A statistical classification framework was built to diagnose cytomegalovirus status from the catalog of TCR beta chain sequences. A later analysis assigned V and J genes by comparing TCR nucleotide sequences with IMGT/GENE-DB human TR gene sequences. In a later analysis, CDR3 sequences and most-parsimonious VDJ recombination scenarios were assigned using the TCRdist pipeline. In a later analysis, each TCR beta chain was defined by its CDR3 amino acid sequence together with its V-gene family, and reads lacking a unique V-gene family were excluded. As a way to deal with suspected cross-contamination and a sequencing artifact, a later analysis dropped 500 to 700 nucleotide sequences that were highly shared and had low generation probability. In a later analysis, a clonal expansion index for each public chain was calculated from normalized within-repertoire ranks of inferred template counts. In a later analysis, generation probabilities were computed using a VDJ recombination model fitted to out-of-frame rearrangements, and the results were checked against IGoR. Hypergeometric tests were used in a later analysis to score TCR-TCR, TCR-HLA and TCR-CMV co-occurrence, with a repertoire-size bias correction applied to the TCR pairs. False discovery rates were estimated in a later analysis by permuting HLA or CMV assignments 20 times. A later analysis grouped co-occurring TCRs with DBSCAN, adding TCRdist sequence similarity when clustering within HLA-allele-positive subsets. Repertoires with fewer than 30,000 or more than 120,000 public chains were left out of co-occurrence clustering, as were about 5 repertoires with anomalous nucleotide sharing. Drawn from immuneACCESS, this table holds only the in-frame rearrangements with V and J called that TCRdb kept. Clones are partly lost; checked studies trace under half to an unresolved V gene and leave the rest unexplained. Clonal size and the V and J genes are those of that table, whereas D and trimming came from the DNA. Within this sample are about 200,000 clones, with over 65% of them counted one time only. The top ten hold about 2% of the sample.

In the case of this clone: Its antigen is not yet known. The input lacks base qualities; no much larger clone sits a single base away.

The cohort comprised around 700 healthy bone marrow donors. At the time of sampling, every cohort member was nominally healthy, though immune exposures that went unrecorded were likely present. The donor was CMV seronegative and belonged to the group of 320 or so seronegative cohort members. Every donor gave a peripheral blood sample, and the peripheral blood mononuclear cells from that sample were used for TCR beta sequencing. The Qiagen DNeasy Blood Extraction Kit was used to extract genomic DNA from the blood cell samples. The receptor chain draws on TRBV27 and TRBJ2-5, with TRBD1 as a weak D call on 6 bases. The better agreement between TRBJ2-7 and the DNA end casts doubt on the J call. Sequenced: PBMCs. The receptor comes from a woman aged 30 to 39 in good health and CMV-seronegative. The DNA sequence follows: TGTGCCAGCAGTTATGGGCAGGGGATGTACGAGCAGTACTTC. The resulting protein is CASSYGQGMYEQYF.